These 26 T cell receptor beta chains originate from one sample sequenced in a study of radiotherapy plus CTLA-4 blockade in lung cancer. Sequenced by immunoSEQ multiplex PCR; TCRdb stores in-frame clones only, minus some. The table has 120,000 or so clones, over 80% seen once; the top ten hold roughly 6.9%. Sequencing was performed on peripheral blood, taken from a patient treated with radiotherapy plus ipilimumab. The receptors were gathered from a human donor with non-small cell lung cancer that progressed on radiotherapy plus ipilimumab.

The gene calls are TRBV6-6 and TRBJ1-2; 7 nucleotides line up with TRBD1. V shed 3 bases, J shed 2 bases, and the junction held 6 bases outside the gene matches. CDR1 is MNHNY and CDR2 is SVGAGI in the germline V gene (reference sequence). The CDR3 spans 15 residues. In DNA form, the CDR3 reads TGTGCCAGCAGTTATCCGACAGGGAACAACTATGGCTACACCTTC. As protein: CASSYPTGNNYGYTF.

The J gene is TRBJ2-5, the V gene TRBV7-2; 12 nucleotides match TRBD2. Germline CDR1 SGHTA, CDR2 FQGNSA. The junction had 4 bases not matched to a gene; V was cut back by 5 bases and J by 6 bases. This CDR3 has 14 residues. The CDR3 protein is CASSPLAGGQTQYF. CDR3 sequence (DNA): TGTGCCAGCAGCCCACTAGCGGGAGGACAGACCCAGTACTTC.

The rearrangement uses TRBV29-1 and TRBJ2-1; the D gene is possibly TRBD2 (5 bases). Germline CDR1 and CDR2: SQVTM and ANQGSEA. There are 14 residues in the CDR3. Trimming removed 8 bases at V and 4 bases at J, with 18 bases between. CDR3 sequence (DNA): TGCAGCTCCCGCGGGCTAATTCCTTACAATGAGCAGTTCTTC. This codes for CSSRGLIPYNEQFF.

The chain links TRBV6-1 to TRBJ1-2; D remains unclear. The CDR3 length is 14 residues. The germline V gene encodes CDR1 MNHNS and CDR2 SASEGT. V was clipped by 0 bases and J by 2 bases, with 7 bases between them. The CDR3 nucleotides read TGTGCCAGCAGTGAAGCTTTCAGGAACTATGGCTACACCTTC. As protein: CASSEAFRNYGYTF.

Note on this clone: The same CDR3 can be traced to other DNA sequences in this sample. This chain connects TRBV9 to TRBJ2-1; D perhaps matches TRBD1 (5 bases). The V gene's germline CDR1 is SGDLS and CDR2 YYNGEE. V lost 0 bases and J 2 bases, leaving 9 bases between the germline ends. The CDR3 sequence is 15 residues long. The CDR3 sequence: CASSVGRGTYNEQFF. CDR3 nucleotide sequence: TGTGCCAGCAGCGTAGGTAGGGGAACCTACAATGAGCAGTTCTTC.

This clone was detected once. The genes are TRBV5-6 and TRBJ2-7, with 10 bases identical to TRBD2. With 4 bases clipped from V and 0 bases from J, the junction kept 7 bases outside the gene matches. The V gene's germline CDR1 is SGHDT and CDR2 YYEEEE. CDR3 size: 16 residues. CDR3 bases: TGTGCCAGCAGCCAAACCGGGACTAGCGACTCCTACGAGCAGTACTTC. It specifies CASSQTGTSDSYEQYF. The full variable domain, rest sourced from reference TRBV5-6 and TRBJ2-7, is DAGVTQSPTHLIKTRGQQVTLRCSPKSGHDTVSWYQQALGQGPQFIFQYYEEEERQRGNFPDRFSGHQFPNYSSELNVNALLLGDSALYLCASSQTGTSDSYEQYFGPGTRLTVT.

The chain carries TRBV18 and TRBJ2-1; 10 bases match TRBD1. The CDR3 consists of 14 residues. Unmatched junction bases numbered 3, after V lost 3 bases and J lost 7 bases. Germline CDR1 KGHSH, CDR2 LQKENI. CDR3 protein: CASSPGQGKNEQFF. The CDR3 coding sequence is TGTGCCAGCTCACCGGGACAGGGGAAAAATGAGCAGTTCTTC.

CDR3 nucleotides: TGTGCCACCAGCAGAGATACAGGGTCCCTAGATACGCAGTATTTT. Translated, it gives CATSRDTGSLDTQYF. The chain is built from TRBV15 and TRBJ2-3, with D perhaps TRBD1 (6 bases). There are 15 residues in the CDR3. Trimming removed 0 bases from V and 5 bases from J, with 12 bases in between. Germline CDR1 is LNHNV and CDR2 is YYDKDF (reference sequence).

V gene TRBV10-2 combines with J gene TRBJ2-1; D unclear. Germline values: CDR1 WSHSY, CDR2 SAAADI. Trimming took off 1 base at V and 9 bases at J, with 10 bases between the two ends. The CDR3 covers 13 residues. CDR3: CASSELQSGEQFF. The CDR3 nucleotides are TGCGCCAGCAGTGAGTTGCAGTCTGGTGAGCAGTTCTTC.

The chain joins TRBV11-2 to TRBJ2-7; TRBD1 matches 9 bases. J lost 3 bases, V lost 6 bases, and 3 bases had no gene match. The CDR3 runs to 13 residues. Germline assignment: CDR1 SGHAT and CDR2 FQNNGV. The CDR3 sequence: CASRDRGFYEQYF. The CDR3 region has the DNA TGTGCCAGCAGGGACAGGGGCTTCTACGAGCAGTACTTC.

The rearrangement joins TRBV5-1 to TRBJ2-1; 8 bases map to TRBD2. The trim removed 5 bases at V and 6 bases at J, leaving 19 bases unmatched. The CDR3 spans 18 residues. Germline CDR1 SGHRS, CDR2 YFSETQ. This CDR3 reads CASSGVSGVTAVGNEQFF. The CDR3 DNA sequence: TGCGCCAGCAGTGGGGTTAGCGGGGTCACTGCGGTAGGCAATGAGCAGTTCTTC.

About this clone itself: Other DNA sequences in the same sample also yield this CDR3. The CDR3 spells CASSLDYEQYF. Written as DNA, the CDR3 is TGCGCCAGCAGCTTGGATTACGAGCAGTACTTC. The rearrangement uses TRBV5-1 and TRBJ2-7; D is unclear. Germline V gene lookup returns CDR1 SGHRS and CDR2 YFSETQ. The CDR3 is made up of 11 amino acids. V lost 0 bases, J lost 4 bases, and 2 bases lay in between. The variable domain in full, with the rest retrieved from reference TRBV5-1 and TRBJ2-7, is KAGVTQTPRYLIKTRGQQVTLSCSPISGHRSVSWYQQTPGQGLQFLFEYFSETQRNKGNFPGRFSGRQFSNSRSEMNVSTLELGDSALYLCASSLDYEQYFGPGTRLTVT.

The rearrangement joins TRBV18 to TRBJ2-5, with TRBD2 matching over 9 bases. The CDR3 consists of 16 residues. Germline loops: CDR1 KGHSH, CDR2 LQKENI. V gave up 1 base and J gave up 2 bases; unmatched junction bases: 5. The CDR3: CASSPLALAGQETQYF. The CDR3 nucleotides read TGTGCCAGCTCACCACTCGCGCTAGCGGGGCAAGAGACCCAGTACTTC.

About this clone itself: The same CDR3 is also encoded by other DNA sequences in this sample. The V and J genes are TRBV2 and TRBJ2-3; unclear D gene. CDR3 length equals 12 residues. CDR1 and CDR2 (germline): SNHLY, FYNNEI. Trimming took off 3 bases at V and 1 base at J, with 2 bases between the two ends. CDR3 loop: CASSEGTDTQYF. The CDR3 nucleotides read TGTGCCAGCAGTGAGGGCACAGATACGCAGTATTTT.

This chain links TRBV5-1 with TRBJ2-5; D ambiguous. CDR3 length equals 14 residues. The V gene lost 2 bases and the J gene lost 5 bases, with 13 bases spanning the gap. Germline V gene sequence: CDR1 SGHRS, CDR2 YFSETQ. CDR3 nucleotides: TGCGCCAGCAGCTTATCGGGCCAGCAGGAGACCCAGTACTTC. It is translated as CASSLSGQQETQYF.

The V and J genes are TRBV4-2 and TRBJ2-5; a weak D match, TRBD2 (6 bases). Deletions cut 5 bases from V and 3 bases from J, with 13 bases between. The CDR3 has 14 residues. The germline V gene has CDR1 LGHNA and CDR2 YNFKEQ. Written as DNA, the CDR3 is TGTGCCAGCAGCGCCCTGGGGGGTGAAGAGACCCAGTACTTC. As protein: CASSALGGEETQYF.

This chain joins TRBV19 and TRBJ2-2; 8 nucleotides align to TRBD2. With V trimmed by 3 bases and J by 8 bases, 11 bases remained unmatched. Germline CDR1 and CDR2: LNHDA and SQIVND (reference sequence). This CDR3 has 16 residues. The CDR3 spells CASSIGRASGSGELFF. The CDR3, as DNA: TGTGCCAGTAGTATCGGGAGGGCTAGCGGTTCTGGGGAGCTGTTTTTT.

This chain uses TRBV4-1 with TRBJ1-5, with D possibly TRBD1 on 6 matching bases. V was pared by 4 bases and J by 8 bases, with 27 bases between. The CDR3 is 18 amino acids. Germline V gene data show CDR1 as MGHRA and CDR2 as YSYEKL. CDR3 DNA: TGCGCCAGCAGCCCAGGAAATTACCGGGACACGGAAGGGGAGCCCCAGCATTTT. Protein product: CASSPGNYRDTEGEPQHF.

J is TRBJ1-1 and V is TRBV7-2; 8 bases map to TRBD1. CDR3 length: 15 amino acids. Per the germline V gene, CDR1 is SGHTA and CDR2 is FQGNSA. Trimming took 4 bases from V and 4 from J; bases not matched to a gene: 8. The CDR3 protein is CASSSHQGAGTEAFF. The CDR3 bases are TGTGCCAGCAGCTCCCATCAGGGGGCGGGCACTGAAGCTTTCTTT.

The chain employs TRBV6-5 and TRBJ2-3; D perhaps matches TRBD2 (6 bases). The CDR3 contains 13 residues. V was trimmed by 10 bases and J by 1 base, leaving 12 bases between them. Germline CDR1 and CDR2: MNHEY and SVGAGI. In DNA form, the CDR3 reads TGTGCCATCTCGCCTAGCGGCACAGATACGCAGTATTTT. Translation gives CAISPSGTDTQYF.

The CDR3 is CASSKVGEKHPYEQYF. The CDR3 coding sequence is TGTGCCAGCAGCAAAGTTGGGGAAAAGCATCCCTACGAGCAGTACTTC. V and J are TRBV21-1 and TRBJ2-7. TRBV21-1 is classified as a pseudogene. The CDR3 is 16 residues long.

In this sample, this clone turned up a few times. The chain employs TRBV4-2 and TRBJ1-1; D remains ambiguous. The CDR3 has 14 residues. The germline CDR1 and CDR2 sequences are LGHNA and YNFKEQ. Trimming took 0 bases from V and 6 from J, leaving 11 bases between them. CDR3 amino acids: CASSQDRRVAEAFF. In DNA form, the CDR3 reads TGTGCCAGCAGCCAAGATAGAAGGGTGGCTGAAGCTTTCTTT.

In nucleotides, the CDR3 is TGCAGCGTCGGGGTTAAGTCCTACAATGAGCAGTTCTTC. Its protein is CSVGVKSYNEQFF. The chain recombines TRBV29-1 with TRBJ2-1; a weak D match, TRBD2 (5 bases). Per germline, CDR1 SQVTM and CDR2 ANQGSEA. Trimming pared 6 bases from V and 1 base from J, leaving 10 bases between. This CDR3 region has 13 residues.

The chain couples TRBV6-6 to TRBJ1-4; D not resolved. Trimming removed 0 bases at V and 5 bases at J, with 13 bases between. This CDR3 contains 16 residues. CDR1 and CDR2 (germline): MNHNY, SVGAGI (reference sequence). CDR3: CASSYSGSHLNEKLFF. As DNA, the CDR3 is TGTGCCAGCAGTTACTCCGGTTCGCACTTGAATGAAAAACTGTTTTTT.

The chain links TRBV6-1 to TRBJ2-7, with D perhaps TRBD1 or TRBD2 (5 bases each). The V end was cut by 4 bases, the J end by 7 bases, with 20 bases between. The CDR3 spans 15 residues. Germline CDR1 and CDR2: MNHNS and SASEGT. This CDR3 is CASSGASGTNREQYF. The CDR3 DNA reads as TGTGCCAGCAGTGGGGCCTCAGGGACGAACCGAGAGCAGTACTTC.

This sequence joins TRBV7-9 and TRBJ1-4; D is unresolved. V lost 4 bases and J 3 bases, leaving 15 bases between the germline ends. Germline CDR1 SEHNR, CDR2 FQNEAQ (reference sequence). This CDR3 is 16 amino acids long. The chain's CDR3 is CASSSRSGVANEKLFF. CDR3 nucleotide sequence: TGTGCCAGCAGCTCCCGAAGTGGGGTAGCTAATGAAAAACTGTTTTTT.